A selection of T cell receptor beta chains follows, all from one sample in a study of identical twins. TCRdb independently ran MiXCR on the 5' RACE reads; one entry per CDR3 protein. Here the sample spans hundreds of thousands of distinct CDR3 sequences, over 9% being singletons. These data were likewise used in another study, on yellow fever vaccine responses in identical twins.

Sequenced input: CD8+ T cells sorted from blood. These receptors were taken from a young woman in good health. The CDR3 runs from the conserved cysteine through the conserved F or W. The D gene is left open where the match is weak. Only some rows state a clone size, as once, few, many or a class for expanded clones.

length	size	D	J	V	DNA	CDR3
14	few	-	TRBJ2-7	TRBV27	TGTGCCAGCAGCTTCGGTGCGCGTGGCTACGAGCAGTACTTC	CASSFGARGYEQYF
15	few	TRBD1	TRBJ1-2	TRBV12-3/TRBV12-4	TGTGCCAGCAGTTTAGTGGAAGACAGGGTCTATGGCTACACCTTC	CASSLVEDRVYGYTF
16	few	TRBD1	TRBJ2-1	TRBV7-9	TGTGCCAGCAGCTTAGCCGAGACAGGGGCACGGTATGAGCAGTTCTTC	CASSLAETGARYEQFF
15	few	TRBD2	TRBJ2-2	TRBV6-1	TGTGCCAGCAGCCCACTAGCGGGGGGTACCGGGGAGCTGTTTTTT	CASSPLAGGTGELFF
16	-	-	TRBJ2-3	TRBV7-3	TGTGCCAGCAGCTTAATCGGTGGGCCAAGCACAGATACGCAGTATTTT	CASSLIGGPSTDTQYF
12	many	-	TRBJ2-7	TRBV7-9	TGTGCCAGCAGCTTAGGGCGGGACGAGCAGTACTTC	CASSLGRDEQYF
16	-	-	TRBJ2-5	TRBV29-1	TGCAGCGTCGGTGGTCTAGGGGGGACTTTCAAAGAGACCCAGTACTTC	CSVGGLGGTFKETQYF
15	few	-	TRBJ1-4	TRBV6-1	TGTGCCAGCAGTGAATTCAGGCAGGCCGGCGAAAAACTGTTTTTT	CASSEFRQAGEKLFF
11	few	-	TRBJ1-6	TRBV28	TGTGCCAGCAGTTCAAATTCACCCCTCCACTTT	CASSSNSPLHF
14	-	-	TRBJ1-2	TRBV5-1	TGCGCCAGCAAATATGGGGGTGCTAACTATGGCTACACCTTC	CASKYGGANYGYTF
15	-	TRBD2	TRBJ2-5	TRBV29-1	TGCAGCGTTGAAGGATCGCGGGAGGTCGAGGAGACCCAGTACTTC	CSVEGSREVEETQYF
13	few	TRBD2	TRBJ2-1	TRBV2	TGTGCCAGCTACGGCGGGAGGGCTGGTGAGCAGTTCTTC	CASYGGRAGEQFF
18	-	-	TRBJ2-7	TRBV7-6	TGTGCCAGCAGCTTAACGCCTTTGGTGGGGCGGAGTGGTGACGAGCAGTACTTC	CASSLTPLVGRSGDEQYF
12	-	-	TRBJ2-3	TRBV2	TGTGCCAGCATCGGGTCGCGGGATACGCAGTATTTT	CASIGSRDTQYF
14	many	-	TRBJ2-5	TRBV2	TGTGCCAGCAGGATCCCTTTGTACGGGGGGACCCAGTACTTC	CASRIPLYGGTQYF
13	few	-	TRBJ2-1	TRBV5-1	TGCGCCAGCCTAGACGGGACCACCAATGAGCAGTTCTTC	CASLDGTTNEQFF
16	-	-	TRBJ2-1	TRBV4-1	TGCGCCAGCAGCCAAGAGTGGTCTATTGGGTACAATGAGCAGTTCTTC	CASSQEWSIGYNEQFF
11	many	-	TRBJ2-1	TRBV7-9	TGTGCCAGCAGCTTTCCAAATGAGCAGTTCTTC	CASSFPNEQFF
12	many	-	TRBJ2-1	TRBV12-3/TRBV12-4	TGTGCCAGCAGCGTCACCTTGGTTGAGCAGTTCTTC	CASSVTLVEQFF
15	-	-	TRBJ2-4	TRBV12-3/TRBV12-4	TGTGCCAGCAGTTTCGTCGGACTAGCCAAAAACATTCAGTACTTC	CASSFVGLAKNIQYF
18	few	TRBD2	TRBJ2-3	TRBV25-1	TGTGCCAGCAGTCCCGGGACTAGCGCTATCGTTAGCACAGATACGCAGTATTTT	CASSPGTSAIVSTDTQYF
14	-	-	TRBJ2-3	TRBV5-4	TGTGCCAGCAGCGGAGCCAGGAGCACAGATACGCAGTATTTT	CASSGARSTDTQYF
15	-	-	TRBJ2-7	TRBV28	TGTGCCAGCAGTTTTATTGCCGCAAGGGCTTACGAGCAGTACTTC	CASSFIAARAYEQYF
15	few	-	TRBJ2-5	TRBV3-1	TGTGCCAGCAGCCGCAGGGACCCCCCGGAGGAGACCCAGTACTTC	CASSRRDPPEETQYF
14	few	-	TRBJ1-2	TRBV12-3/TRBV12-4	TGTGCCAGCAGTTCTAGAGTAGAACTGTATGGCTACACCTTC	CASSSRVELYGYTF
13	many	-	TRBJ2-1	TRBV29-1	TGCAGCGGGTTGACAGGCACCTACAATGAGCAGTTCTTC	CSGLTGTYNEQFF
15	-	-	TRBJ1-3	TRBV13	TGTGCCAGCAGCTTAGAAGGGAGCACGGGTGACACCATATATTTT	CASSLEGSTGDTIYF
12	-	TRBD1	TRBJ2-7	TRBV7-9	TGTGCCAGCACCGCGACAGGGTACGAGCAGTACTTC	CASTATGYEQYF
15	few	-	TRBJ1-6	TRBV6-1	TGTGCCAGCAGTGACCAGGGTTGGGGGAATTCACCCCTCCACTTT	CASSDQGWGNSPLHF
15	-	TRBD1	TRBJ1-6	TRBV15	TGTGCCACCAGCAGAGGGACAGGGGCTAATTCACCCCTCCACTTT	CATSRGTGANSPLHF
15	-	TRBD1	TRBJ2-1	TRBV28	TGTGCCAGCAGACAGCCGGGACAGGGAATGAATGAGCAGTTCTTC	CASRQPGQGMNEQFF
17	few	TRBD1	TRBJ2-6	TRBV28	TGTGCCAGCAGTTTAATACAGGGGATCTCTGGGGCCAACGTCCTGACTTTC	CASSLIQGISGANVLTF
12	few	-	TRBJ2-2	TRBV20-1	TGCAGTGCTCGGACAAACACCGGGGAGCTGTTTTTT	CSARTNTGELFF
14	few	-	TRBJ2-3	TRBV6-5	TGTGCCAGCAGTTACTCGTCCAGCACAGATACGCAGTATTTT	CASSYSSSTDTQYF
16	few	TRBD1	TRBJ1-1	TRBV12-3/TRBV12-4	TGTGCCAGCAGTTTAGTCCTGGGACAGGGGCACACTGAAGCTTTCTTT	CASSLVLGQGHTEAFF